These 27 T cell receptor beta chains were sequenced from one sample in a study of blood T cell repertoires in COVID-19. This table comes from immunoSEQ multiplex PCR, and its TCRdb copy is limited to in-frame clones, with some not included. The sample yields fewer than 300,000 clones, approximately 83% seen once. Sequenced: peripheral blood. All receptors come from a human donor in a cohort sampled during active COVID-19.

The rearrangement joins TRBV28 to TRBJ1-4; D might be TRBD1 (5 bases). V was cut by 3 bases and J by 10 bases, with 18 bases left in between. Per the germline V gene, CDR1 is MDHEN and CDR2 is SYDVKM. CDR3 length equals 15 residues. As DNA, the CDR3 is TGTGCCAGCAGTTTTTGGGGCGGGGGAGGCGGAAAACTGTTTTTT. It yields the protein CASSFWGGGGGKLFF.

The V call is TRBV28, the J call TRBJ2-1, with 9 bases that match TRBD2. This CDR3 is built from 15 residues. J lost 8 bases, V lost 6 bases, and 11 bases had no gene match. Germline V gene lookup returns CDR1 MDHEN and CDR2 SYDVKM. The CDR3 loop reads CASSSLGLARDEQFF. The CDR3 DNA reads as TGTGCCAGCAGCTCCCTTGGACTAGCGCGGGATGAGCAGTTCTTC.

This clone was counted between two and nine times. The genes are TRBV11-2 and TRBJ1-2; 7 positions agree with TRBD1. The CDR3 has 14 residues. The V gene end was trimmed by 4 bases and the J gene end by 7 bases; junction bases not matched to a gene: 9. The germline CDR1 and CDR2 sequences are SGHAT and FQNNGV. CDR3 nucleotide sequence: TGTGCCAGCAGCTCGCTGACAGGGTACGGTGGCTACACCTTC. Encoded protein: CASSSLTGYGGYTF.

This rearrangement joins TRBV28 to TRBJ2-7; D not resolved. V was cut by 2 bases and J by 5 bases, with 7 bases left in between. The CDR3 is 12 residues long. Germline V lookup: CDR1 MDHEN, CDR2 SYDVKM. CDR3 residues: CASSLLGDEQYF. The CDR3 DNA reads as TGTGCCAGCAGTTTACTGGGCGACGAGCAGTACTTC.

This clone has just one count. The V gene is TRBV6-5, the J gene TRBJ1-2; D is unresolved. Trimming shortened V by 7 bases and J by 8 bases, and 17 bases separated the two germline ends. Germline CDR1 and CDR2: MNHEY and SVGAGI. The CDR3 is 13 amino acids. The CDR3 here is CASIPSGFGGYTF. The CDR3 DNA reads TGTGCCAGCATCCCCTCGGGGTTCGGGGGCTACACCTTC.

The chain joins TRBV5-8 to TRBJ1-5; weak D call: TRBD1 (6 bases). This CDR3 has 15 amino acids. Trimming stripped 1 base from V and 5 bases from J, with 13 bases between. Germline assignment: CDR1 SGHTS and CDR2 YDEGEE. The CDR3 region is CASSLWGRGYQPQHF. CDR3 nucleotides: TGTGCCAGCAGCTTGTGGGGGCGGGGGTATCAGCCCCAGCATTTT.

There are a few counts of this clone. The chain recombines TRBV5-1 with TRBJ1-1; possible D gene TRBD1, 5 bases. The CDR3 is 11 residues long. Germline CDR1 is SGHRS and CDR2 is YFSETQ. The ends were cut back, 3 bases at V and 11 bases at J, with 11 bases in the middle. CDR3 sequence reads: CASSSGQNAFF. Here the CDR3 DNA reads TGCGCCAGCAGCTCCGGACAAAACGCTTTCTTT.

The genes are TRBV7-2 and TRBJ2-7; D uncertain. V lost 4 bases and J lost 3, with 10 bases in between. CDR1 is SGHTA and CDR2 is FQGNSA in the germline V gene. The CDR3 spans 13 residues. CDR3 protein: CASSSRVYYEQYF. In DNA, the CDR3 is TGTGCCAGCAGCTCCCGGGTTTACTACGAGCAGTACTTC.

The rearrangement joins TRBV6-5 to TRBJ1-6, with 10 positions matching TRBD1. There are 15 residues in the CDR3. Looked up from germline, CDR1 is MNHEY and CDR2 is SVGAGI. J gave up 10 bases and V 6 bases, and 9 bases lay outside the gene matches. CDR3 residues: CASSTPGQGTSPLHF. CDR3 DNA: TGTGCCAGCAGCACGCCGGGACAGGGGACCTCACCCCTCCACTTT.

The CDR3 reads CASSGGVLQGRGEKLFF. In nucleotides, the CDR3 is TGTGCCAGCAGTGGAGGGGTACTACAGGGAAGGGGGGAAAAACTGTTTTTT. The chain couples TRBV2 to TRBJ1-4; the D gene is possibly TRBD1 (6 bases). Germline V gene data show CDR1 as SNHLY and CDR2 as FYNNEI. The CDR3 covers 17 residues. Between the trimmed V and J ends, which lost 4 bases and 8 bases, there was a span of 23 bases.

The CDR3 DNA follows: TGTGCCAGCAGTGCGCAACAGGGGTCACGAGAGACCCAGTACTTC. It translates to CASSAQQGSRETQYF. The chain joins TRBV6-2 or TRBV6-3 to TRBJ2-5; 7 bases are a match to TRBD1. V trimming: 5 bases; J trimming: 4 bases; junction bases outside the gene matches: 10. The CDR3 has 15 residues. Germline V gene sequence: CDR1 MNHEY, CDR2 SVGEGT.

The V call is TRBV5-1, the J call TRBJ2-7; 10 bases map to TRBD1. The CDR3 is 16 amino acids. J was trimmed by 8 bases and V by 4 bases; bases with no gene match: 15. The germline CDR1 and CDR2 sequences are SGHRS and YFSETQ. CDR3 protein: CASSGTETGGSHQQYF. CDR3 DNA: TGCGCCAGCAGCGGGACCGAGACAGGGGGCTCGCATCAGCAGTACTTC.

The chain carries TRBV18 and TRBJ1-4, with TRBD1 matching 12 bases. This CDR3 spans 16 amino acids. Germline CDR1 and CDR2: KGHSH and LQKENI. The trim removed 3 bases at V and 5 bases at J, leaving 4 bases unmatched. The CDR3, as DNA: TGTGCCAGCTCACCGGGACAGGGGGCGAGAAATGAAAAACTGTTTTTT. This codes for CASSPGQGARNEKLFF.

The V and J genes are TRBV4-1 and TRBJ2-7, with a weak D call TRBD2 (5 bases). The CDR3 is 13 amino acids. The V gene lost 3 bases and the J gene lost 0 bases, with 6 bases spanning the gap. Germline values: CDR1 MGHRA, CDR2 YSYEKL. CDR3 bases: TGCGCCAGCAGCCAGAGGGACTCCTACGAGCAGTACTTC. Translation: CASSQRDSYEQYF.

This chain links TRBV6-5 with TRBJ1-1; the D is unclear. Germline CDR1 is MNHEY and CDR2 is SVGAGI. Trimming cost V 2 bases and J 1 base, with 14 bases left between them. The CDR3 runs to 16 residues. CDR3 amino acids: CASSYNILAENTEAFF. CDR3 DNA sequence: TGTGCCAGCAGTTACAATATATTGGCGGAGAACACTGAAGCTTTCTTT.

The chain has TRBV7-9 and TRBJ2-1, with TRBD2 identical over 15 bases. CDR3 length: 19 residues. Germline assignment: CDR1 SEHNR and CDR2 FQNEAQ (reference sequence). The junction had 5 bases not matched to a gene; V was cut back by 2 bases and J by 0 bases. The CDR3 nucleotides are TGTGCCAGCAGCTTACACGGGACTAGCGGGAGGAACTCCTACAATGAGCAGTTCTTC. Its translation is CASSLHGTSGRNSYNEQFF.

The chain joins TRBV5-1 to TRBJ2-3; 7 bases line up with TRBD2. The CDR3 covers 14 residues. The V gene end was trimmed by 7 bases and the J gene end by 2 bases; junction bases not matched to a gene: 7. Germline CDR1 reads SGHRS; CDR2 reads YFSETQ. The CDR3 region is CASLGGDPTDTQYF. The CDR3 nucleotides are TGCGCCAGCTTGGGGGGGGATCCCACAGATACGCAGTATTTT. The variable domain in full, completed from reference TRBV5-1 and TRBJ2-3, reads KAGVTQTPRYLIKTRGQQVTLSCSPISGHRSVSWYQQTPGQGLQFLFEYFSETQRNKGNFPGRFSGRQFSNSRSEMNVSTLELGDSALYLCASLGGDPTDTQYFGPGTRLTVL.

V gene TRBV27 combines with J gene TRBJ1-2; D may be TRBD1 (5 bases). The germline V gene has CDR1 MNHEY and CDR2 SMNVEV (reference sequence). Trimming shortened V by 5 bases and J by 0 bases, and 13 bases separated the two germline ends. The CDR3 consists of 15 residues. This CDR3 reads CASSPGLQTNYGYTF. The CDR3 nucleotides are TGTGCCAGCAGTCCGGGACTACAGACTAACTATGGCTACACCTTC.

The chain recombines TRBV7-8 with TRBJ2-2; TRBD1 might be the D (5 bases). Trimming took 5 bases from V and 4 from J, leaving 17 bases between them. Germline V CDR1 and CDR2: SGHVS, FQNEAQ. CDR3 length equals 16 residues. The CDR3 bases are TGTGCCAGCAGCACTGACAGCCAACCTTCCACCGGGGAGCTGTTTTTT. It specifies CASSTDSQPSTGELFF. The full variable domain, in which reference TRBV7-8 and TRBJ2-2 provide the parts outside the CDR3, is GAGVSQSPRYKVAKRGQDVALRCDPISGHVSLFWYQQALGQGPEFLTYFQNEAQLDKSGLPSDRFFAERPEGSVSTLKIQRTQQEDSAVYLCASSTDSQPSTGELFFGEGSRLTVL.

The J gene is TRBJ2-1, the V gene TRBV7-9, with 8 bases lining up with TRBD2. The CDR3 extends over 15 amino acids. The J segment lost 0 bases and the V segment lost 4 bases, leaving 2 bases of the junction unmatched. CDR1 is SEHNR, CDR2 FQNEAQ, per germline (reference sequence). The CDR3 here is CASSSGRGSYNEQFF. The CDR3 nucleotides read TGTGCCAGCAGCTCCGGGAGGGGCTCCTACAATGAGCAGTTCTTC.

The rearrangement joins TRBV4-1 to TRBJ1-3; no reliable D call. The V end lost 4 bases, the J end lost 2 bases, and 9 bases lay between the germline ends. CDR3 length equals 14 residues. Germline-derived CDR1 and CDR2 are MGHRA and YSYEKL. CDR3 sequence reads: CASSLAVAGNTIYF. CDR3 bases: TGCGCCAGCAGCCTGGCAGTTGCTGGAAACACCATATATTTT.

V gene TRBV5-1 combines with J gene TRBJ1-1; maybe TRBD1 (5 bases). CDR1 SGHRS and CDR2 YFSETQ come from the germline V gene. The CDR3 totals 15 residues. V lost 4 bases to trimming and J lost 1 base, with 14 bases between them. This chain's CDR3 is CASSLNDRPNTEAFF. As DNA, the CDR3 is TGCGCCAGCAGCCTCAATGACAGACCGAACACTGAAGCTTTCTTT.

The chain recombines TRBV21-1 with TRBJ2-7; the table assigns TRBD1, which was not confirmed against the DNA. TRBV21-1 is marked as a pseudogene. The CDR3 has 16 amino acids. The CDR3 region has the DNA TGTGCCAGCAGCTTAAAAAGACAGGTTGGTTCCTACGAGCAGTACTTC. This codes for CASSLKRQVGSYEQYF.

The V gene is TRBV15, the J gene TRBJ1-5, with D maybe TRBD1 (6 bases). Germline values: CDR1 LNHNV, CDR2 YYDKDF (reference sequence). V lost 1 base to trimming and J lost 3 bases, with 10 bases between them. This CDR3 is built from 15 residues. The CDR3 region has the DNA TGTGCCACCAGCAGAGGTCAGGGGTTCAATCAGCCCCAGCATTTT. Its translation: CATSRGQGFNQPQHF.

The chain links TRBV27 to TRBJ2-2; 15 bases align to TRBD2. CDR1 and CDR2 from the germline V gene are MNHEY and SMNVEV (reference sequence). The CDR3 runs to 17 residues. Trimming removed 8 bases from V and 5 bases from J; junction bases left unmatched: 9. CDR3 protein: CASRKGLAGGITGELFF. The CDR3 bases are TGTGCCAGCCGGAAGGGACTAGCGGGAGGCATAACCGGGGAGCTGTTTTTT.

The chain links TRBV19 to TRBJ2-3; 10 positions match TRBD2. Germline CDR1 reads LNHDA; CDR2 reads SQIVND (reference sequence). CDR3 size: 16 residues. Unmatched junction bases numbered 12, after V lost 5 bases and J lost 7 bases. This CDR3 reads CASSPHPELAGYTQYF. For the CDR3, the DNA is TGTGCCAGTAGTCCTCATCCGGAACTAGCGGGATATACGCAGTATTTT.

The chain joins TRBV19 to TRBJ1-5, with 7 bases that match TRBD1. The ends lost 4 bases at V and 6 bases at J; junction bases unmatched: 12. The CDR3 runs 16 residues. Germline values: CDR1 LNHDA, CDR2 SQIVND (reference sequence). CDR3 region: CASSTTPRQGSQPQHF. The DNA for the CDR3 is TGTGCCAGTAGTACAACCCCTCGACAGGGCAGTCAGCCCCAGCATTTT.